This section outlines one T cell receptor (beta chain) sequence together with its context. These data are taken from a study of blood T cell repertoires in COVID-19. Study-wide context: The samples span acute and convalescent COVID-19 from the United States, Italy and Spain. Nucleic acid was either cDNA or gDNA, and it came from T cells, B-cell-depleted T cells, or PBMCs.

Per the original methods: Amplifying reference gene primers gave estimates of nucleated cell counts. Generated by immunoSEQ multiplex PCR, the TCRdb table keeps only in-frame clones and is missing some. V and J calls and clone size come straight from that table; D and trimming were deduced from the DNA. The sample records fewer than 200,000 clones, approximately 90% being singletons. CDR3 length: 15 residues. Germline trimming cut 6 bases from V and 8 bases from J; bases unmatched to any gene: 11. Germline CDR1 and CDR2: MNHEY and SVGAGI. This chain joins TRBV6-5 and TRBJ2-2, with 8 bases lining up with TRBD2. The sample was peripheral blood. The sequence was collected from a man in his fifties or sixties with acute or convalescent COVID-19. CDR3 sequence reads: CASRIAGWGLGELFF. CDR3 nucleotides: TGTGCCAGCAGAATAGCGGGATGGGGTTTGGGGGAGCTGTTTTTT.